The clone carrying this T cell receptor beta chain turned up a few times. The antigen remains undetermined. The ends were cut back, 0 bases at V and 5 bases at J, with 11 bases in the middle. CDR1 is SGHRS, CDR2 YFSETQ, per germline. This CDR3 has 14 amino acids. The record originates from a study of T-cell memory formation after mild COVID-19. Findings and caveats of the study: A subset of responding clones appeared in pre-infection memory, suggesting cross-reactive memory joined.

TCRdb recomputed calls from the 5' RACE reads with MiXCR, one row per CDR3 protein. This sample has about half a million distinct CDR3 sequences, with 15% to 20% found just once. Sequencing input: PBMCs or a T cell subset sorted from them (not recorded which). V and J are TRBV5-1 and TRBJ2-5; the D is unclear. The clonotype was recovered from an adult woman who had mild COVID-19 (a few samples of this study predate the infection). Cell type and time point are not known. In nucleotides, the CDR3 is TGCGCCAGCAGCTTGGGCGCTAGTGGGGAGACCCAGTACTTC. The encoded protein is CASSLGASGETQYF. The full variable domain, completed using reference TRBV5-1 and TRBJ2-5, is KAGVTQTPRYLIKTRGQQVTLSCSPISGHRSVSWYQQTPGQGLQFLFEYFSETQRNKGNFPGRFSGRQFSNSRSEMNVSTLELGDSALYLCASSLGASGETQYFGPGTRLLVL.